The 21 T cell receptor beta chains below come from one sample, sequenced in a study of T cell repertoires in cytomegalovirus infection (dated by TCRdb to between 2018 and 2021). Instrument used: Illumina HiSeq 1500. The raw public reads went through TCRdb reprocessing: fastp at Q25, MiXCR clone calling, in-frame beta chains kept. Under each unique CDR3 protein, matching rows form one entry showing the most common genes and DNA. The sample includes almost 500,000 distinct CDR3 sequences, with approximately 10% observed a single time. The ten largest clones capture about a tenth of the sample. Sequenced input: PBMCs. The receptor set was obtained from a human donor in good health (CMV status not recorded). Some clones in this sample may be carry-over from other donors' samples.

In the case of this clonotype: Just one base apart from a much larger clone, this may be a read error. The chain employs TRBV4-1 and TRBJ2-5, with TRBD2 identical over 12 bases. Germline V gene data show CDR1 as MGHRA and CDR2 as YSYEKL. This CDR3 is 15 amino acids long. The CDR3, as DNA: TGCACCAGCAGCCTCGGACTAGCGGGACTGGAGACCCAGTACTTC. Its protein is CTSSLGLAGLETQYF.

This clonotype was seen ten or more times. V and J are TRBV7-2 and TRBJ2-3; D is tentatively TRBD1 or TRBD2 (5 bases each). Germline V gene lookup returns CDR1 SGHTA and CDR2 FQGNSA. With 5 bases removed from V and 6 bases from J, the gap between germline ends came to 24 bases. The CDR3 contains 17 residues. DNA of the CDR3: TGTGCCAGCAGCCAGCGTCTCCTAGGGGAGTTTATGGATACGCAGTATTTT. Its protein is CASSQRLLGEFMDTQYF.

Note on this clonotype: Possible read error: a much larger clone is one base away. The rearrangement links TRBV28 to TRBJ2-3, with D perhaps assigned TRBD1 or TRBD2 (5 bases each). CDR3 length equals 14 residues. Germline CDR1 reads MDHEN; CDR2 reads SYDVKM. CDR3 sequence (DNA): TGTGCCAGCAGCCCCAGGGAGCGCACAGATTCGCAGTATTTT. Amino acid sequence: CASSPRERTDSQYF.

This clonotype was seen ten or more times. V and J are TRBV5-6 and TRBJ2-1; TRBD2 matches 12 bases. This CDR3 has 16 residues. Germline V gene lookup returns CDR1 SGHDT and CDR2 YYEEEE. J lost 7 bases, V lost 4 bases, and 9 bases had no gene match. CDR3 DNA sequence: TGTGCCAGCAGCGCCCCCGGGACTAGCGGGTCTAATGAGCAGTTCTTC. Protein: CASSAPGTSGSNEQFF.

This clonotype was observed at least ten times. V gene TRBV20-1 combines with J gene TRBJ2-5; 9 bases fit TRBD2. CDR1 is DFQATT, CDR2 SNEGSKA, per germline (reference sequence). Trimming at V came to 3 bases and at J to 5 bases, leaving 13 bases not matched to a gene. CDR3 length: 16 amino acids. CDR3 nucleotides: TGCAGTGCTAGTGGTAGCGGGAGAGGGGGTGGGGAGACCCAGTACTTC. This sequence encodes CSASGSGRGGGETQYF.

Many counts were recorded for this clonotype. The rearrangement joins TRBV19 to TRBJ2-4, with a weak D call TRBD1 (5 bases). Trimming pared 0 bases from V and 1 base from J, leaving 13 bases between. The CDR3 runs to 17 residues. CDR1 is LNHDA, CDR2 SQIVND, per germline (reference sequence). As DNA, the CDR3 is TGTGCCAGTAGTATAGATCCCCCAGGGATGGCCAAAAACATTCAGTACTTC. Translated: CASSIDPPGMAKNIQYF.

This clonotype turned up a few times. The chain links TRBV13 to TRBJ1-1; D uncertain. Trimming took off 8 bases at V and 2 bases at J, with 15 bases between the two ends. Per germline, CDR1 PRHDT and CDR2 FYEKMQ (reference sequence). This CDR3 contains 14 residues. The CDR3 reads CASAESGRNTEAFF. CDR3 coding DNA: TGTGCCAGCGCTGAGTCAGGAAGAAACACTGAAGCTTTCTTT.

V gene TRBV2 combines with J gene TRBJ2-2; unclear D gene. V dropped 1 base and J dropped 4 bases, with 4 bases sitting between them. Looked up from germline, CDR1 is SNHLY and CDR2 is FYNNEI. The CDR3 runs 13 residues. The CDR3 loop is CASSEVGTGELFF. The CDR3 DNA reads as TGTGCCAGCAGTGAAGTGGGCACCGGGGAGCTGTTTTTT. The whole variable domain, remainder taken from reference TRBV2 and TRBJ2-2, is EPEVTQTPSHQVTQMGQEVILRCVPISNHLYFYWYRQILGQKVEFLVSFYNNEISEKSEIFDDQFSVERPDGSNFTLKIRSTKLEDSAMYFCASSEVGTGELFFGEGSRLTVL.

CDR3 protein: CSVEWTTVGEQFF. The CDR3, as DNA: TGCAGCGTTGAATGGACTACCGTAGGGGAGCAGTTCTTC. This chain uses TRBV29-1 with TRBJ2-1; possibly TRBD2 for D (6 bases). The CDR3 extends over 13 amino acids. Looked up from germline, CDR1 is SQVTM and CDR2 is ANQGSEA. V was clipped by 2 bases and J by 10 bases, with 15 bases between them.

This clonotype was recorded once. The chain joins TRBV28 to TRBJ2-1; D is possibly TRBD2 (5 bases). V shed 3 bases and J shed 1 base, with 16 bases lying between them. This CDR3 spans 17 amino acids. From germline, CDR1 is MDHEN and CDR2 SYDVKM. The CDR3 sequence: CASSFLRLTTSYNEQFF. The CDR3 DNA reads TGTGCCAGCAGTTTCCTGCGACTAACTACTTCCTACAATGAGCAGTTCTTC.

At least ten counts were recorded for this clonotype. The genes are TRBV7-8 and TRBJ1-5; D unresolved. Per germline, CDR1 SGHVS and CDR2 FQNEAQ. The CDR3 consists of 12 residues. Trimming stripped 5 bases from V and 11 bases from J, with 13 bases between. DNA of the CDR3: TGTGCCAGCAGCGTCTTCCTTGAGGCCCAGCATTTT. This translates into CASSVFLEAQHF.

This clonotype was detected ten times or more. The chain carries TRBV7-9 and TRBJ2-1, with 10 bases fitting TRBD2. Germline V lookup: CDR1 SEHNR, CDR2 FQNEAQ (reference sequence). CDR3 length: 15 residues. Trimming took 5 bases from V and 4 from J; bases not matched to a gene: 5. DNA of the CDR3: TGTGCCAGCAGCATCGGACTAGCGGATTACAATGAGCAGTTCTTC. Encoded protein: CASSIGLADYNEQFF.

This clonotype was picked up many times. CDR3 in amino acids: CASSPGAGAYEQYF. CDR3 nucleotides: TGTGCCAGCAGCCCGGGAGCGGGAGCCTACGAGCAGTACTTC. The chain uses TRBV11-3 and TRBJ2-7, with 8 bases matching TRBD2. The CDR3 contains 14 residues. With V trimmed by 5 bases and J by 2 bases, 5 bases remained unmatched. Germline lookup yields CDR1 SGHNT and CDR2 YENEEA.

This clonotype has ten or more counts. The V gene is TRBV19, the J gene TRBJ2-3; D unclear. CDR3 length: 13 residues. The V gene lost 2 bases and the J gene lost 3 bases, with 6 bases spanning the gap. The germline CDR1 and CDR2 sequences are LNHDA and SQIVND (reference sequence). DNA of the CDR3: TGTGCCAGTAGTATAATGAGGACAGATACGCAGTATTTT. It yields the protein CASSIMRTDTQYF.

This clonotype was counted ten times or more. The genes are TRBV7-9 and TRBJ1-5; D unresolved. The germline CDR1 and CDR2 sequences are SEHNR and FQNEAQ (reference sequence). Trimming cost V 3 bases and J 3 bases, with 12 bases left between them. CDR3 size: 15 residues. The CDR3 nucleotides are TGTGCCAGCAGCTTCGGGAGCAGTTCCAATCAGCCCCAGCATTTT. Translation: CASSFGSSSNQPQHF.

This clonotype was seen repeatedly, ten times or more. The chain is built from TRBV5-6 and TRBJ2-7; 8 bases agree with TRBD1. The V and J ends lost 4 bases and 3 bases, in that order; junction bases with no gene match: 9. CDR1 is SGHDT and CDR2 is YYEEEE in the germline V gene. CDR3 length equals 15 residues. CDR3 DNA sequence: TGTGCCAGCAGCCAGGCCGGGACAGGACTCTACGAGCAGTACTTC. This gives the protein CASSQAGTGLYEQYF.

This clonotype was seen a handful of times. The chain uses TRBV29-1 and TRBJ1-2, with D possibly TRBD1 on 5 matching bases. Germline-derived CDR1 and CDR2 are SQVTM and ANQGSEA. Trimming stripped 2 bases from V and 4 bases from J, with 11 bases between. The CDR3 has 13 residues. The CDR3 region has the DNA TGCAGCGTTGAAATGCAGGGCGGCTATGGCTACACCTTC. Protein sequence: CSVEMQGGYGYTF.

This clonotype turned up a few times. The chain couples TRBV3-1 to TRBJ2-3, with 12 bases fitting TRBD2. CDR3 length: 16 amino acids. Germline V gene lookup returns CDR1 LGHDT and CDR2 YNNKEL (reference sequence). J gave up 4 bases and V 4 bases, and 6 bases lay outside the gene matches. In nucleotides, the CDR3 is TGTGCCAGCAGCCCCGGGACTAGCGGGTCGTCAGATACGCAGTATTTT. Translating gives CASSPGTSGSSDTQYF.

The chain combines TRBV7-4 with TRBJ1-2, with D maybe TRBD1 (6 bases). Germline-derived CDR1 and CDR2 are SGHVT and SQSDAQ. The CDR3 totals 13 residues. Trimming took 4 bases from V and 4 from J, leaving 10 bases between them. The CDR3 nucleotides read TGTGCCAGCAGCTACGACAGGTTCTATGGCTACACCTTC. As protein: CASSYDRFYGYTF.

This clonotype was picked up many times. This chain uses TRBV5-8 with TRBJ1-1; D not resolved. V shed 0 bases and J shed 5 bases, with 11 bases lying between them. There are 14 residues in the CDR3. Germline assignment: CDR1 SGHTS and CDR2 YDEGEE. CDR3 coding DNA: TGTGCCAGCAGCTTGGAAAGGGTAGTGACTGAAGCTTTCTTT. Translation: CASSLERVVTEAFF.

This clonotype was seen many times. The chain combines TRBV7-9 with TRBJ2-5; D not resolved. CDR3 size: 13 residues. The ends were cut back, 3 bases at V and 2 bases at J, with 7 bases in the middle. CDR1 and CDR2 from the germline V gene are SEHNR and FQNEAQ (reference sequence). The chain's CDR3 is CASSFGTQETQYF. The DNA for the CDR3 is TGTGCCAGCAGCTTTGGTACGCAAGAGACCCAGTACTTC.